These 3 T cell receptor beta chains were sequenced from one sample in a study of shared T cell receptors in the human thymus. TCRdb keeps only in-frame clones here, not all; method: immunoSEQ multiplex PCR. Seen here are about 730,000 clones, 75% to 90% observed once, and the top ten hold roughly 0.01%. These data were also filed under a second study, of human thymus T cells.

The sequencing sample was made of thymocytes. The receptors were gathered from a girl under two years old with a congenital heart defect.

This chain joins TRBV5-1 and TRBJ2-5, with 7 bases identical to TRBD2. Germline CDR1 reads SGHRS; CDR2 reads YFSETQ. The CDR3 contains 16 residues. After removal of 3 bases from V and 7 bases from J, the junction contained 15 bases not matched to a gene. The CDR3 region is CASSSHRDLRGWTQYF. Written as DNA, the CDR3 is TGCGCCAGCAGCTCTCACCGGGACTTGCGGGGGTGGACCCAGTACTTC.

The V gene is TRBV19, the J gene TRBJ1-1; no clear D. This CDR3 spans 12 amino acids. Germline V gives CDR1 LNHDA, CDR2 SQIVND (reference sequence). Trimming pared 4 bases from V and 5 bases from J, leaving 8 bases between. The CDR3 sequence: CASSRRRTEAFF. The CDR3 DNA follows: TGTGCCAGTAGTAGGAGGAGAACTGAAGCTTTCTTT.

The chain recombines TRBV6-1 with TRBJ2-7, with 9 bases fitting TRBD2. Germline V gene data show CDR1 as MNHNS and CDR2 as SASEGT. The junction had 8 bases not matched to a gene; V was cut back by 8 bases and J by 3 bases. The CDR3 sequence is 14 residues long. This chain's CDR3 is CASEGTSLFYEQYF. The CDR3 DNA sequence: TGTGCCAGCGAGGGGACTAGCCTCTTCTACGAGCAGTACTTC.